The subject of this entry is one T cell receptor beta chain. Its antigen is as yet unknown. The authors extracted RNA and reverse transcribed it into cDNA as the sequencing template. Measured with immunoSEQ multiplex PCR; TCRdb has only the in-frame clones, and not every one. The table lists roughly 100,000 clones, 55% of them singletons. V was pared by 0 bases and J by 9 bases, with 13 bases between. From germline, CDR1 is SGDLS and CDR2 YYNGEE. The CDR3 is 13 amino acids. The entry originates in a study of CD8+ T cells in alopecia areata. Overall study findings and caveats: Normal skin contains resident alphabeta T cells, and these are also sequenced in scalp samples.

The sequencing sample was made of CD4+ T cells sorted from blood. The chain joins TRBV9 to TRBJ2-7; perhaps D is TRBD1 or TRBD2 (5 bases each). The clonotype comes from a human donor in good health. Written as DNA, the CDR3 is TGTGCCAGCAGCGTAGGGGACGGGGATTGGCAGTACTTC. It translates to CASSVGDGDWQYF.